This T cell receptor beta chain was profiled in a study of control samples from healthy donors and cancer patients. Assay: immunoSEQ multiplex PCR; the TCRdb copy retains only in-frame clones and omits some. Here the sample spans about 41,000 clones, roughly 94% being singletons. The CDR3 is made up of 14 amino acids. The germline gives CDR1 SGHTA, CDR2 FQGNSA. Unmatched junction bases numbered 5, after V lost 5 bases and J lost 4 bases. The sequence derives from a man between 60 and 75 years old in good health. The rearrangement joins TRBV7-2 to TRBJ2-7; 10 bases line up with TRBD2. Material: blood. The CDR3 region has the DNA TGTGCCAGCAGCGCTAGCGGGAGCTTTTACGAGCAGTACTTC. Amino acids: CASSASGSFYEQYF.